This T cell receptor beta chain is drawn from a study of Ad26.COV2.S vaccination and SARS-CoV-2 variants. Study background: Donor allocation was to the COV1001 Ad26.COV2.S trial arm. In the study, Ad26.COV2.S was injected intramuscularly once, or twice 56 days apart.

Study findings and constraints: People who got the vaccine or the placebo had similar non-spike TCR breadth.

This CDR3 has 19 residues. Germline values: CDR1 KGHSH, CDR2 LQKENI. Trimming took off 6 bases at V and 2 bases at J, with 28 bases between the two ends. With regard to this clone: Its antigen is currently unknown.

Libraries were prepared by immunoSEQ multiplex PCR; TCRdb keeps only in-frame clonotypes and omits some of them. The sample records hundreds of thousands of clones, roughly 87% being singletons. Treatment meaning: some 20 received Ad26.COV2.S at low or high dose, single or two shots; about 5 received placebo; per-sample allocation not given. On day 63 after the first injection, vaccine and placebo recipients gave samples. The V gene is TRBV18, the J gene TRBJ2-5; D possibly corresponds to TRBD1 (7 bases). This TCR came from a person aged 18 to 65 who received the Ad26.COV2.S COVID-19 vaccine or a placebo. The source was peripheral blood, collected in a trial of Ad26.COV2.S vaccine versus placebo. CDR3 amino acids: CASSGEGATEEGVQETQYF. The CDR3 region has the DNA TGTGCCAGCTCGGGCGAGGGGGCGACGGAGGAGGGGGTACAAGAGACCCAGTACTTC.